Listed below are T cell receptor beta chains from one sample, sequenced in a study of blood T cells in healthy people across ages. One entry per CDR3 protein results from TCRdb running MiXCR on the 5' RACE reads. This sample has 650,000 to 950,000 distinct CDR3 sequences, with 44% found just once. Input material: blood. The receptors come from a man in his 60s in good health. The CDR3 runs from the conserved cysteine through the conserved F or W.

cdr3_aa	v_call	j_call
CASSLGLRGPGGDYNEQFF	TRBV5-1	TRBJ2-1
CASSFRLGQGSLSTF	TRBV12-3/TRBV12-4	TRBJ1-2
CASSQDIGDRGDIQYF	TRBV14	TRBJ2-4
CASSVGGLNEQFF	TRBV9	TRBJ2-1
CSARTGVGGEKLFF	TRBV20-1	TRBJ1-4
CATSRPPLGGVGDTQYF	TRBV15	TRBJ2-3
CATSRDPYEQYF	TRBV15	TRBJ2-7
CASSPQEEGPYF	TRBV6-6	TRBJ2-3
CASSVGATQETQYF	TRBV11-2	TRBJ2-5
CASSSYRASYEQYF	TRBV28	TRBJ2-7
CASSYQDRGNGYTF	TRBV6-2/TRBV6-3	TRBJ1-2
CASSHGGDGYTF	TRBV11-2	TRBJ1-2
CSANLGQDRQYF	TRBV20-1	TRBJ2-7
CASSQPGRAGYNEQFF	TRBV4-3	TRBJ2-1
CASSPRAQETQYF	TRBV12-3/TRBV12-4	TRBJ2-5
CTSNPGQGRTDTQYF	TRBV7-2	TRBJ2-3
CASSQSDRVHYGYTF	TRBV6-2/TRBV6-3	TRBJ1-2
CASSVEGTVNTEAFF	TRBV9	TRBJ1-1
CSARVGLGTIYF	TRBV20-1	TRBJ1-3
CASSTDRADEQYF	TRBV6-2/TRBV6-3	-
CAISEFSPENTEAFF	TRBV10-3	TRBJ1-1
CASTPRVSSGANVLTF	TRBV6-2/TRBV6-3	TRBJ2-6
CASSQGGGQPQHF	TRBV7-2	TRBJ1-5
CASSRVQNTEAFF	TRBV12-3/TRBV12-4	TRBJ1-1
CASSLKAGGEKLFF	TRBV7-2	TRBJ1-4
CASSYPPGTPFYEQYF	TRBV6-2/TRBV6-3	TRBJ2-7
CASSLVGYEQYF	TRBV7-2	TRBJ2-7
CASGLGPPQDDEQYF	TRBV12-5	TRBJ2-5
CASSVDGLAARRYF	TRBV9	TRBJ2-7
CSARKDRIGYNSPLHF	TRBV20-1	TRBJ1-6
CSARPGLAGGRETQYF	TRBV20-1	TRBJ2-5
CSAITNRASYNEQFF	TRBV20-1	TRBJ2-1
CASSQGQGRPTAKGSLNQPQHF	TRBV6-2/TRBV6-3	TRBJ1-5
CASSSPRGGSYNEQFF	TRBV6-2/TRBV6-3	TRBJ2-1
CSAREGANEQFF	TRBV20-1	TRBJ2-1
CASSSVSGGSYEQYF	TRBV7-2	TRBJ2-7
CASTAAVDYGYTF	TRBV6-1	TRBJ1-2
CASSFRRGSGGAGELFF	TRBV7-8	TRBJ2-2
CASSTGGAMNEQFF	TRBV6-2/TRBV6-3	TRBJ2-1
CASSLGGTPYNEQFF	TRBV11-1	TRBJ2-1
CSARPSGRSTDTQYF	TRBV20-1	TRBJ2-3
CASSLIASGGAKGTDTQYF	TRBV7-3	TRBJ2-3
CASRIGGTRAYEQYF	TRBV6-5	TRBJ2-7
CASTDEGPNEQYF	TRBV12-1	TRBJ2-7
CSARDGAAGAQVAQYF	TRBV20-1	TRBJ2-5
CASSEWQPQFF	TRBV6-4	TRBJ2-1
CASSLMPGGNNSPLHF	TRBV7-2	TRBJ1-6
CSAIPIPGSVTQTQYF	TRBV20-1	TRBJ2-5
CSARDGRKWETQYF	TRBV20-1	TRBJ2-5
CASSLAGPGEKLFF	TRBV7-2	TRBJ1-4
CASSSLIGRRRQGFGETQYF	TRBV11-2	TRBJ2-5
CASSRGGASTGELFF	TRBV6-6	TRBJ2-2